This entry concerns a single T cell receptor beta chain. Its antigen is as yet unknown. Deletions cut 7 bases from V and 2 bases from J, with 14 bases between. Germline CDR1 KGHSH, CDR2 LQKENI. The CDR3 sequence is 14 residues long. The second PCR ran about 6 to 12 cycles with a sample-barcoded 5' primer and J-beta primers. TCRdb re-analysed the 5' RACE reads in MiXCR, keeping a single row per CDR3 protein. The sample consists of roughly 500,000 distinct CDR3 sequences, 27% of them appearing once. These data belong to a study of blood T cells in healthy people across ages. Study-wide findings and caveats: Relative to aged donors, long-lived donors carried more naive CD4+ cells and displayed higher diversity.

The sequenced material came from blood. The TCR was taken from a woman in her sixties or seventies in good health. This chain connects TRBV18 to TRBJ2-5; D uncertain. The CDR3 is CASFKGQSQETQYF. The CDR3 coding sequence is TGTGCCAGCTTCAAGGGCCAGAGTCAAGAGACCCAGTACTTC.